The 29 T cell receptor beta chains presented below share a single source sample, sequenced in a study of cytomegalovirus exposure and HLA in healthy donors. Use of 60 Vbeta and 13 Jbeta primers characterized the PCR. TCRdb keeps only in-frame clones here, not all; method: immunoSEQ multiplex PCR. The table lists under 200,000 clones, over 75% of them singletons. The sequenced material came from PBMCs. The receptors come from a man aged 55 to 70 in good health and CMV-seronegative.

V gene TRBV6-5 combines with J gene TRBJ2-3; tentatively, D is TRBD2 (6 bases). V was shortened by 2 bases and J by 1 base, with 13 bases between the two germline ends. The CDR3 is 16 amino acids. Germline V gives CDR1 MNHEY, CDR2 SVGAGI. CDR3 loop: CASSYRTTSRTDTQYF. The DNA for the CDR3 is TGTGCCAGCAGTTACCGGACTACGTCACGCACAGATACGCAGTATTTT.

This chain uses TRBV19 with TRBJ2-1; 7 bases map to TRBD1. Trimming removed 1 base from V and 13 bases from J; junction bases left unmatched: 4. The CDR3 spans 12 residues. In germline, CDR1 is LNHDA, CDR2 SQIVND (reference sequence). CDR3 residues: CASSIVTGVQFF. The CDR3 DNA is TGTGCCAGTAGTATAGTAACAGGGGTTCAGTTCTTC.

The chain couples TRBV6-5 to TRBJ2-1; TRBD2 agrees at 8 bases. This CDR3 spans 15 amino acids. Germline values: CDR1 MNHEY, CDR2 SVGAGI. The junction had 4 bases not matched to a gene; V was cut back by 6 bases and J by 0 bases. The CDR3 nucleotides are TGTGCCAGCAGACCCGGGACTAGCTCCTACAATGAGCAGTTCTTC. Protein sequence: CASRPGTSSYNEQFF.

The chain recombines TRBV19 with TRBJ2-3, with 7 bases lining up with TRBD1. The CDR3 consists of 15 residues. Per germline, CDR1 LNHDA and CDR2 SQIVND (reference sequence). The V gene end was trimmed by 5 bases and the J gene end by 2 bases; junction bases not matched to a gene: 7. DNA for the CDR3: TGTGCCAGTAGTCCTCTAGACAGGGTCACAGATACGCAGTATTTT. Protein sequence: CASSPLDRVTDTQYF.

V usage is TRBV30 and J usage is TRBJ2-1; 9 nucleotides line up with TRBD2. The CDR3 length is 14 residues. Losses at the gene ends were 3 bases for V and 1 base for J; bases not matched to a gene: 1. Germline assignment: CDR1 GTSNPN and CDR2 SVGIG (reference sequence). In nucleotides, the CDR3 is TGTGCCTGGAGACTAGCGGGTTCCTACAATGAGCAGTTCTTC. It yields the protein CAWRLAGSYNEQFF.

This clone came up once. V usage is TRBV1 and J usage is TRBJ2-2; TRBD2 is the table's D call, not checked against the DNA. TRBV1 is a listed pseudogene. The CDR3 runs to 19 residues. CDR3: CTSSQEIPWTSGNTGELFF. CDR3 coding DNA: TGCACCAGCAGCCAAGAGATCCCGTGGACTAGCGGGAACACCGGGGAGCTGTTTTTT.

This chain connects TRBV15 to TRBJ2-7; possible D gene TRBD1, 7 bases. Trimming stripped 1 base from V and 5 bases from J, with 9 bases between. The CDR3 consists of 13 residues. Germline CDR1 LNHNV, CDR2 YYDKDF (reference sequence). CDR3 coding DNA: TGTGCCACCAGCAGAGTCAGGGGGGACGAGCAGTACTTC. As protein: CATSRVRGDEQYF.

V and J are TRBV5-6 and TRBJ2-7; TRBD1 aligns across 11 bases. This CDR3 spans 14 amino acids. J gave up 0 bases and V 7 bases, and 3 bases lay outside the gene matches. From germline, CDR1 is SGHDT and CDR2 YYEEEE. The CDR3 sequence is CASGQGASSYEQYF. The CDR3 DNA reads as TGTGCCAGCGGACAGGGGGCAAGCTCCTACGAGCAGTACTTC.

The rearrangement links TRBV6-5 to TRBJ1-2; TRBD1 might be the D (5 bases). The CDR3 covers 12 residues. Germline V gene lookup returns CDR1 MNHEY and CDR2 SVGAGI. Trimming removed 4 bases at V and 8 bases at J, with 11 bases between. The DNA for the CDR3 is TGTGCCAGCAGTTCCGGACACAGGGGCTACACCTTC. Translating it yields CASSSGHRGYTF.

The chain recombines TRBV4-2 with TRBJ2-1, with TRBD2 identical over 7 bases. Losses at the gene ends were 2 bases for V and 7 bases for J; bases not matched to a gene: 14. Germline V gene lookup returns CDR1 LGHNA and CDR2 YNFKEQ. The CDR3 length is 17 residues. As DNA, the CDR3 is TGTGCCAGCAGCCAATCTCTGGGAGGGGACCGAGGGAATGAGCAGTTCTTC. This codes for CASSQSLGGDRGNEQFF.

For the CDR3, the DNA is TGTGCCAGCTCAGAAACTAGCGCAGCCTACGAGCAGTACTTC. This translates into CASSETSAAYEQYF. The chain employs TRBV18 and TRBJ2-7; TRBD2 matches at 7 bases. This CDR3 is built from 14 residues. Looked up from germline, CDR1 is KGHSH and CDR2 is LQKENI. J gave up 2 bases and V 5 bases, and 6 bases lay outside the gene matches.

The chain employs TRBV14 and TRBJ2-7; 10 bases map to TRBD2. Germline V gives CDR1 SGHDN, CDR2 FVKESK. This CDR3 has 15 amino acids. The V segment lost 6 bases and the J segment 5 bases; nucleotides outside the gene matches: 10. This chain's CDR3 is CASRKTGTSVNEQYF. The CDR3 DNA sequence: TGTGCCAGCAGAAAGACCGGGACTAGCGTAAACGAGCAGTACTTC.

This chain joins TRBV5-6 and TRBJ2-1, with 7 bases aligning to TRBD2. V gave up 0 bases and J gave up 0 bases; unmatched junction bases: 0. CDR1 SGHDT and CDR2 YYEEEE come from the germline V gene. This CDR3 region has 15 residues. The CDR3 coding sequence is TGTGCCAGCAGCTTGGGCGGGAGCTCCTACAATGAGCAGTTCTTC. Translating it yields CASSLGGSSYNEQFF.

V gene TRBV4-1 combines with J gene TRBJ2-1; 10 bases are a match to TRBD2. Germline trimming cut 0 bases from V and 6 bases from J; bases unmatched to any gene: 11. CDR1 and CDR2 from the germline V gene are MGHRA and YSYEKL. CDR3 size: 18 residues. The CDR3 protein is CASSQDPTGTSAFNEQFF. The CDR3 nucleotides read TGCGCCAGCAGCCAAGACCCCACCGGGACTAGCGCTTTCAATGAGCAGTTCTTC.

In its sample, this clone was seen once. This rearrangement joins TRBV9 to TRBJ2-1; perhaps TRBD1 as D (6 bases). Germline-derived CDR1 and CDR2 are SGDLS and YYNGEE. The CDR3 extends over 15 amino acids. V shed 4 bases and J shed 7 bases, with 18 bases lying between them. The DNA of the CDR3 is TGTGCCAGCAGCCCCGGACAGATTTGGTTTAATGAGCAGTTCTTC. This encodes CASSPGQIWFNEQFF.

V and J are TRBV2 and TRBJ2-1, with 7 bases identical to TRBD1. Looked up from germline, CDR1 is SNHLY and CDR2 is FYNNEI. The junction had 7 bases not matched to a gene; V was cut back by 3 bases and J by 5 bases. The length of the CDR3 is 15 residues. The CDR3 sequence: CASSETGLANNEQFF. CDR3 in DNA: TGTGCCAGCAGTGAGACAGGGCTCGCTAACAATGAGCAGTTCTTC.

The chain couples TRBV19 to TRBJ2-7, with TRBD2 identical over 7 bases. The CDR3 runs 14 residues. CDR1 is LNHDA and CDR2 is SQIVND in the germline V gene (reference sequence). The ends lost 3 bases at V and 4 bases at J; junction bases unmatched: 6. The CDR3 nucleotides are TGTGCCAGTAGTATTGGACTAGTGGAGTACGAGCAGTACTTC. Amino acids: CASSIGLVEYEQYF.

This clone is a singleton in its sample. The rearrangement uses TRBV29-1 and TRBJ1-1; possible D gene TRBD1, 5 bases. This CDR3 is 13 amino acids long. From germline, CDR1 is SQVTM and CDR2 ANQGSEA. V gave up 5 bases and J gave up 5 bases, with 15 bases separating them. In DNA form, the CDR3 reads TGCAGCGTTCCGCGGGGCGGGGGTACTGAAGCTTTCTTT. Its translation is CSVPRGGGTEAFF. Looking up the rest from reference TRBV29-1 and TRBJ1-1 gives the full variable domain: SAVISQKPSRDICQRGTSLTIQCQVDSQVTMMFWYRQQPGQSLTLIATANQGSEATYESGFVIDKFPISRPNLTFSTLTVSNMSPEDSSIYLCSVPRGGGTEAFFGQGTRLTVV.

The chain has TRBV9 and TRBJ2-1; 8 bases align to TRBD2. Germline CDR1 is SGDLS and CDR2 is YYNGEE. With V trimmed by 3 bases and J by 4 bases, 15 bases remained unmatched. This CDR3 is built from 18 residues. CDR3 amino acids: CASSARASGSFQYNEQFF. CDR3 coding DNA: TGTGCCAGCAGCGCGAGGGCCAGCGGGAGTTTCCAGTACAATGAGCAGTTCTTC. The full variable domain, rest sourced from reference TRBV9 and TRBJ2-1, is DSGVTQTPKHLITATGQRVTLRCSPRSGDLSVYWYQQSLDQGLQFLIQYYNGEERAKGNILERFSAQQFPDLHSELNLSSLELGDSALYFCASSARASGSFQYNEQFFGPGTRLTVL.

V usage is TRBV5-4 and J usage is TRBJ1-2; D ambiguous. The CDR3 contains 16 residues. V was trimmed by 0 bases and J by 5 bases, leaving 17 bases between them. Per the germline V gene, CDR1 is SGHNT and CDR2 is YYREEE (reference sequence). CDR3 coding DNA: TGTGCCAGCAGCTTGGGTGGTGAGGAAGGCGAATATGGCTACACCTTC. It is translated as CASSLGGEEGEYGYTF.

The chain carries TRBV6-5 and TRBJ1-3; D perhaps matches TRBD1 (6 bases). This CDR3 is built from 15 residues. Trimming stripped 6 bases from V and 6 bases from J, with 18 bases between. Germline assignment: CDR1 MNHEY and CDR2 SVGAGI. The chain's CDR3 is CASSRYGRGENTIYF. CDR3 sequence (DNA): TGTGCCAGCAGCCGCTACGGCAGGGGCGAAAACACCATATATTTT.

This chain connects TRBV6-5 to TRBJ2-1, with 7 bases identical to TRBD2. Germline V gene lookup returns CDR1 MNHEY and CDR2 SVGAGI. CDR3 length: 11 amino acids. V dropped 8 bases and J dropped 5; count of bases not matched to a gene: 0. CDR3 in DNA: TGTGCCAGCGGGAGGGACAATGAGCAGTTCTTC. Its protein is CASGRDNEQFF.

This clone has only a few counts. V usage is TRBV6-4 and J usage is TRBJ1-1, with D uncertain. Germline CDR1 and CDR2: MRHNA and SNTAGT. This CDR3 region has 13 residues. The V end lost 4 bases, the J end lost 0 bases, and 6 bases lay between the germline ends. The CDR3 region is CASSVEVNTEAFF. The DNA for the CDR3 is TGTGCCAGCAGTGTGGAGGTGAACACTGAAGCTTTCTTT.

The chain joins TRBV5-1 to TRBJ2-3; TRBD2 agrees at 13 bases. Germline loops: CDR1 SGHRS, CDR2 YFSETQ. V lost 0 bases to trimming and J lost 5 bases; unmatched junction nucleotides: 3. This CDR3 has 16 residues. The CDR3 here is CASSLGLAGGLDTQYF. CDR3 DNA: TGCGCCAGCAGCTTGGGACTAGCGGGAGGCCTAGATACGCAGTATTTT.

The V and J genes are TRBV21-1 and TRBJ2-1; the DNA was not compared with TRBD1, the D call given in the table. TRBV21-1 is a documented pseudogene. The CDR3 is 13 residues long. This CDR3 is CASSKDGTDEQFF. DNA for the CDR3: TGTGCCAGCAGCAAGGATGGGACAGACGAGCAGTTCTTC.

The rearrangement joins TRBV19 to TRBJ2-1; D is perhaps TRBD1 (5 bases). The germline V and J ends were trimmed by 6 bases and 0 bases, with 12 bases remaining between them. CDR1 is LNHDA and CDR2 is SQIVND in the germline V gene (reference sequence). This CDR3 spans 15 amino acids. The CDR3 DNA is TGTGCCAGTAGCCTGGGGCGCGGCTCCTACAATGAGCAGTTCTTC. Its translation is CASSLGRGSYNEQFF.

The chain carries TRBV6-5 and TRBJ2-2, with 7 bases that match TRBD2. Trimming removed 7 bases from V and 1 base from J; junction bases left unmatched: 3. The CDR3 length is 14 residues. Germline CDR1 and CDR2: MNHEY and SVGAGI. CDR3 nucleotides: TGTGCCAGCATGGGAGGGCGGAACACCGGGGAGCTGTTTTTT. Its protein is CASMGGRNTGELFF.

The chain joins TRBV6-5 to TRBJ1-1; 9 bases align to TRBD1. CDR1 MNHEY and CDR2 SVGAGI come from the germline V gene. Trimming took 6 bases from V and 4 from J; bases not matched to a gene: 6. The CDR3 is 14 residues long. The chain's CDR3 is CASSRDRDTTEAFF. CDR3 bases: TGTGCCAGCAGCCGGGACAGGGATACCACTGAAGCTTTCTTT.

This chain joins TRBV7-9 and TRBJ1-6; TRBD1 matches 10 bases. The V gene's germline CDR1 is SEHNR and CDR2 FQNEAQ (reference sequence). J was trimmed by 9 bases and V by 1 base; bases with no gene match: 3. This CDR3 contains 15 residues. The DNA of the CDR3 is TGTGCCAGCAGCTTAGACCGGGACAGGGGTTCACCCCTCCACTTT. Protein sequence: CASSLDRDRGSPLHF.